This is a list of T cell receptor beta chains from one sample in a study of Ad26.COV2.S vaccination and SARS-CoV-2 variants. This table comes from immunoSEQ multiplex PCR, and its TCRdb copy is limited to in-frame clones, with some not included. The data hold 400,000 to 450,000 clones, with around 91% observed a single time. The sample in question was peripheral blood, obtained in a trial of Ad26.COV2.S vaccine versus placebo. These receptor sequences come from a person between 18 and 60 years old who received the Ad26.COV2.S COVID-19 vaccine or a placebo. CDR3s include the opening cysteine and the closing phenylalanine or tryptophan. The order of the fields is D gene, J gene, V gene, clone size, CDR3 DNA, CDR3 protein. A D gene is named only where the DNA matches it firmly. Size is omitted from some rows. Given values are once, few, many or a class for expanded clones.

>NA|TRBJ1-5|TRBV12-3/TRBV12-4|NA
TGTGCCAGCAATTTTAAGGGCCAGCCCCAGCATTTT
CASNFKGQPQHF
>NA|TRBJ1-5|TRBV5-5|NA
TGTGCCAGCAGTCGGGGGTCGCAGGTTAGCAATCAGCCCCAGCATTTT
CASSRGSQVSNQPQHF
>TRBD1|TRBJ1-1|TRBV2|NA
TGTGCCAGCAGCGGACAGGGTTTTACTGAAGCTTTCTTT
CASSGQGFTEAFF
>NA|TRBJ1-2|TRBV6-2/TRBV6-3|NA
TGTGCCAGCAGTTACGGCGAGAACTATGGCTACACCTTC
CASSYGENYGYTF
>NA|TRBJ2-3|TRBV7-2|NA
TGTGCCAGCAGCTCCTCACGGCAGGGATGGGCGACAGATACGCAGTATTTT
CASSSSRQGWATDTQYF
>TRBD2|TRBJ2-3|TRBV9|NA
TGTGCCAGCAGCACAACTAGCGGGAGATTCGCAGATACGCAGTATTTT
CASSTTSGRFADTQYF
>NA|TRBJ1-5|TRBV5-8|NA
TGTGCCAGCAGCAGGGGGACTCAGCCCCAGCATTTT
CASSRGTQPQHF
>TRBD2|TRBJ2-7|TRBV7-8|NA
TGTGCCAGCAGCTCGCATACTAGCGGGGGCACCGGCTACGAGCAGTACTTC
CASSSHTSGGTGYEQYF
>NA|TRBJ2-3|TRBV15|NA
TGTGCCACCAGCAGAGCCTTTCCAGATACGCAGTATTTT
CATSRAFPDTQYF
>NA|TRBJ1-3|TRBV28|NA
TGTGCCAGCCTCGATCTTAACACCATATATTTT
CASLDLNTIYF
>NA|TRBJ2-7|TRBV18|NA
TGTGCCAGCTCACCACTCGGGAAGACCTACGAGCAGTACTTC
CASSPLGKTYEQYF
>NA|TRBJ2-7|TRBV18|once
TGTGCCAGCTCACCGTCGGTCTCCTACGAGCAGTACTTC
CASSPSVSYEQYF
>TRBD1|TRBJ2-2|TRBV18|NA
TGTGCCAGCTCACCACGAGGGACAGTGAACACCGGGGAGCTGTTTTTT
CASSPRGTVNTGELFF
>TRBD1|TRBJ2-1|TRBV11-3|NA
TGTGCCAGCAGCTATGACAGGGCGTCCTACAATGAGCAGTTCTTC
CASSYDRASYNEQFF
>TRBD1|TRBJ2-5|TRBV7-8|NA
TGTGCCAGCAGCCCCTGGACAGGGATTGAGACCCAGTACTTC
CASSPWTGIETQYF
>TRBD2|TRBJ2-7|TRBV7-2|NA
TGTGCCAGCAGCAACCGGGACTACAACTACGAGCAGTACTTC
CASSNRDYNYEQYF
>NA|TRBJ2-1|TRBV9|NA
TGTGCCAGCAGCGCCAGACAGGTCCTCAATGAGCAGTTCTTC
CASSARQVLNEQFF
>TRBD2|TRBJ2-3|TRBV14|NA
TGTGCCAGCAGCCACCTAGCGGGAGCATCAGATACGCAGTATTTT
CASSHLAGASDTQYF
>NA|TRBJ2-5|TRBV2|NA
TGTGCCAGCAGTCAAGGACCACCCGGCCGAGAGACCCAGTACTTC
CASSQGPPGRETQYF
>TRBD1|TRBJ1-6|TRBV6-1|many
TGTGCCAGCAGTGAAGCCGCAGGGGGCGGGTCACCCCTCCACTTT
CASSEAAGGGSPLHF
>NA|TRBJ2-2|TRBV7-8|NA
TGTGCCAGCAGCTCGGGGGTCACCGGGGAGCTGTTTTTT
CASSSGVTGELFF
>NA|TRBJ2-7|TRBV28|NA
TGTGCCAGCAGTCGGGACCCGAGCTCCTACGAGCAGTACTTC
CASSRDPSSYEQYF
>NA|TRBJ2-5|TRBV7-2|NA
TGTGCCAGCAGCTTAGCCCCCCTTTCGGAAGAGACCCAGTACTTC
CASSLAPLSEETQYF
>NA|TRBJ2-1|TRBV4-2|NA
TGTGCCAGCAGCCGAGATCGGAACAATGAGCAGTTCTTC
CASSRDRNNEQFF
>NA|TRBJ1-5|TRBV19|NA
TGTGCCAGTAGCAGACAGGGCAATCAGCCCCAGCATTTT
CASSRQGNQPQHF
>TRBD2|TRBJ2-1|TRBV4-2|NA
TGTGCCAGCAGCCAACCGGGACTAGCTTACAATGAGCAGTTCTTC
CASSQPGLAYNEQFF
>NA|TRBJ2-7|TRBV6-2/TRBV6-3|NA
TGTGCCAGCAGTTACGGGGCCGGCGGCTTCATCTACTACGAGCAGTACTTC
CASSYGAGGFIYYEQYF
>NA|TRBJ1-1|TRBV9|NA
TGTGCCAGCAGCGCTGAGGGGTCCAGAGTCTCTGAAGCTTTCTTT
CASSAEGSRVSEAFF
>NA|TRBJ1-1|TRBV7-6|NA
TGTGCCAGCAGCTTAGTTTTGAGGGACACTGAAGCTTTCTTT
CASSLVLRDTEAFF
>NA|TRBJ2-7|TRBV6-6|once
TGTGCCAGCAGTTACTCCGGGGACCGCTTACGGGAGCAGTACTTC
CASSYSGDRLREQYF
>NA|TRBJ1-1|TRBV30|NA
TGTGCCTGGAGTAGACACCTTAACACTGAAGCTTTCTTT
CAWSRHLNTEAFF
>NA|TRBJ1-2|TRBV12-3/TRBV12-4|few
TGTGCCAGCAGTTTAATGGGGGCGTATGGCTACACCTTC
CASSLMGAYGYTF
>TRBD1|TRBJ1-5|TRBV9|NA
TGTGCCAGCAGCGCTCGGGACAGGGGTCTGTATAGCAATCAGCCCCAGCATTTT
CASSARDRGLYSNQPQHF
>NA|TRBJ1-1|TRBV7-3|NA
TGTGCCAGCAGCTTAACGTTAGGGGCCACTGAAGCTTTCTTT
CASSLTLGATEAFF
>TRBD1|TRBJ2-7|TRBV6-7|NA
TGTGCCAGCAGAGGCCCGGGACAGGTCTTGCTCGAGCAGTACTTC
CASRGPGQVLLEQYF
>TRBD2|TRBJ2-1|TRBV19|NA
TGTGCCAGTAGTGAGGGCGGGGGGGTTCAGTTCTTC
CASSEGGGVQFF
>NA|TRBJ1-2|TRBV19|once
TGTGCCAGTAGCGGAGGGGGGGAATATGGCTACACCTTC
CASSGGGEYGYTF
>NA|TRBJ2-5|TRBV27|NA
TGTGCCAGCGGCCAGGGTCCCCAGTACTTC
CASGQGPQYF
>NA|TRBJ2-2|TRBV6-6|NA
TGTGCCAGCAGTTACTACCCTAACACCGGGGAGCTGTTTTTT
CASSYYPNTGELFF
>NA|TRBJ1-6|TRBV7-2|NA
TGTGCCAGCAGCTTATGGCAGGGGAATTCACCCCTCCACTTT
CASSLWQGNSPLHF
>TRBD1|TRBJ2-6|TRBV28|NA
TGTGCCAGCAGTTTATTAGGCAGGGGGCGGCTCACTGGGGCCAACGTCCTGACTTTC
CASSLLGRGRLTGANVLTF
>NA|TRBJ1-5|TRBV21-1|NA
TGTGCACCAAATCAGCCCCAGCATTTT
CAPNQPQHF
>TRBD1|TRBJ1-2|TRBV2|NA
TGTGCCAGCACCGGGACAGGGCTAAACTATGGCTACACCTTC
CASTGTGLNYGYTF